Shown below are 7 T cell receptor beta chains from a single sample sequenced in a study of shared T cell receptors in the human thymus. TCRdb's table, derived via immunoSEQ multiplex PCR, lists solely in-frame clones and lacks some. The sample holds about 610,000 clones, roughly 90% seen once. In addition, the sample was reused for a study of human thymus T cells.

The sequenced material came from thymocytes. Receptors were obtained from a boy younger than two with a congenital heart defect.

V usage is TRBV28 and J usage is TRBJ2-1; 10 bases fit TRBD2. V shed 6 bases, J shed 0 bases, and the junction held 17 bases outside the gene matches. CDR1 is MDHEN and CDR2 is SYDVKM in the germline V gene. The CDR3 runs 20 residues. The CDR3 loop reads CASSRAAAGGPSGSYNEQFF. CDR3 coding DNA: TGTGCCAGCAGCCGGGCGGCAGCGGGAGGGCCCTCGGGCTCCTACAATGAGCAGTTCTTC. Full variable domain (remainder filled in from reference TRBV28 and TRBJ2-1): DVKVTQSSRYLVKRTGEKVFLECVQDMDHENMFWYRQDPGLGLRLIYFSYDVKMKEKGDIPEGYSVSREKKERFSLILESASTNQTSMYLCASSRAAAGGPSGSYNEQFFGPGTRLTVL.

The chain carries TRBV5-4 and TRBJ2-1, with TRBD2 matching 8 bases. The CDR3 contains 15 residues. Germline assignment: CDR1 SGHNT and CDR2 YYREEE (reference sequence). J was trimmed by 2 bases and V by 5 bases; bases with no gene match: 6. The CDR3 DNA reads as TGTGCCAGCAGTCAGAGCGGGGGAACCTACAATGAGCAGTTCTTC. It codes for CASSQSGGTYNEQFF.

This chain links TRBV11-2 with TRBJ2-7; 8 bases fit TRBD2. The length of the CDR3 is 14 residues. Germline values: CDR1 SGHAT, CDR2 FQNNGV. The J segment lost 1 base and the V segment lost 3 bases, leaving 2 bases of the junction unmatched. CDR3 nucleotide sequence: TGTGCCAGCAGCTTTGGGACTAGTTCCTACGAGCAGTACTTC. Protein sequence: CASSFGTSSYEQYF.

As DNA, the CDR3 is TGTGCCAGCAGTTTACTTCCCCAGGGGACTAGCGCCTACGAGCAGTACTTC. Its protein product is CASSLLPQGTSAYEQYF. V is TRBV28 and J is TRBJ2-7; 10 positions match TRBD2. V shed 2 bases and J 2 bases; nucleotides not matched to a gene: 9. There are 17 residues in the CDR3. Germline assignment: CDR1 MDHEN and CDR2 SYDVKM.

CDR3 DNA sequence: TGTGCCAGCAGTTCTAGATCGACTAGGAGCCTCTCCTACGAGCAGTACTTC. Amino acid sequence: CASSSRSTRSLSYEQYF. The chain employs TRBV27 and TRBJ2-7; TRBD2 might be the D (6 bases). V was cut by 4 bases and J by 0 bases, with 19 bases left in between. This CDR3 spans 17 amino acids. The V gene's germline CDR1 is MNHEY and CDR2 SMNVEV (reference sequence).

The chain is built from TRBV9 and TRBJ2-2, with TRBD2 as a possible D gene (5 bases). Germline V gene data show CDR1 as SGDLS and CDR2 as YYNGEE. CDR3 length: 17 residues. The germline V and J ends were trimmed by 4 bases and 7 bases, with 23 bases remaining between them. The chain's CDR3 is CASSPLLVPFWGGELFF. The DNA of the CDR3 is TGTGCCAGCAGCCCCCTACTAGTTCCCTTTTGGGGCGGGGAGCTGTTTTTT.

This clone has just a few counts. The chain couples TRBV2 to TRBJ2-1, with 10 nucleotides matching TRBD2. Germline lookup yields CDR1 SNHLY and CDR2 FYNNEI. CDR3 length: 14 amino acids. After removal of 6 bases from V and 14 bases from J, the junction contained 13 bases not matched to a gene. The DNA of the CDR3 is TGTGCCAGCAGGTTTGCCGGACTAGCGGACTCGGAGTTCTTC. Protein product: CASRFAGLADSEFF.